A single sample is the source of the 21 T cell receptor beta chains below, sequenced in a study of control samples from healthy donors and cancer patients. Produced via immunoSEQ multiplex PCR; TCRdb's table is partial and in-frame only. The sample lists about 130,000 clones; 89% were seen once. Sequencing was carried out using PBMCs. The origin of the receptors is a man aged 50-59 years with head and neck cancer.

The rearrangement links TRBV19 to TRBJ2-1; 8 bases align to TRBD2. CDR1 and CDR2 (germline): LNHDA, SQIVND (reference sequence). The CDR3 extends over 15 amino acids. After removal of 5 bases from V and 6 bases from J, the junction contained 9 bases not matched to a gene. CDR3 sequence (DNA): TGTGCCAGTAGTCTCGTGGGTAGCGGGACCAATGAGCAGTTCTTC. This sequence encodes CASSLVGSGTNEQFF.

The CDR3 bases are TGTGCCATCAGATCTGGACTAGCGGGACGCCTTTATACGCAGTATTTT. As protein: CAIRSGLAGRLYTQYF. This chain uses TRBV10-3 with TRBJ2-3, with 12 positions matching TRBD2. Losses at the gene ends were 6 bases for V and 7 bases for J; bases not matched to a gene: 11. The CDR3 has 16 residues. Germline V gene lookup returns CDR1 ENHRY and CDR2 SYGVKD.

This clone was counted once. V is TRBV6-6 and J is TRBJ2-7; D perhaps matches TRBD1 (8 bases). This CDR3 has 14 amino acids. In germline, CDR1 is MNHNY, CDR2 SVGAGI (reference sequence). Trimming removed 3 bases from V and 4 bases from J, with 13 bases in between. The CDR3 nucleotides are TGTGCCAGCAGTTATGGACAGGGAGGGTACGAGCAGTACTTC. It yields the protein CASSYGQGGYEQYF.

In this sample, this clone turned up once. V usage is TRBV7-2 and J usage is TRBJ2-1; 7 nucleotides match TRBD2. CDR1 and CDR2 from the germline V gene are SGHTA and FQGNSA. This CDR3 is built from 19 residues. J was trimmed by 8 bases and V by 5 bases; bases with no gene match: 24. The CDR3 protein is CASSGVRASGPIGVDEQFF. The CDR3 DNA reads TGTGCCAGCAGCGGCGTCAGGGCTAGCGGACCGATTGGAGTCGATGAGCAGTTCTTC.

The chain has TRBV10-1 and TRBJ1-2; TRBD1 is a possible D gene (5 bases). The CDR3 spans 16 residues. Between the trimmed V and J ends, which lost 3 bases and 0 bases, there was a span of 14 bases. Germline V gene data show CDR1 as WNHNN and CDR2 as SYGVQD (reference sequence). Written as DNA, the CDR3 is TGCGCCAGCAGTGATGGGCAGCGAGGGGCTAACTATGGCTACACCTTC. Translated: CASSDGQRGANYGYTF.

The V gene is TRBV6-1, the J gene TRBJ1-5; no firm D call. The CDR3 contains 13 residues. CDR1 MNHNS and CDR2 SASEGT come from the germline V gene. V gave up 1 base and J gave up 6 bases, with 7 bases separating them. The CDR3 here is CASSEEEGQPQHF. Written as DNA, the CDR3 is TGTGCCAGCAGTGAAGAGGAAGGTCAGCCCCAGCATTTT.

This clone appeared a few times. The rearrangement joins TRBV7-9 to TRBJ2-5; D gene unclear. This CDR3 is 13 amino acids long. CDR1 and CDR2 from the germline V gene are SEHNR and FQNEAQ (reference sequence). V dropped 1 base and J dropped 5 bases, with 8 bases sitting between them. This chain's CDR3 is CASSLGVGETQYF. In DNA, the CDR3 is TGTGCCAGCAGCTTAGGGGTCGGGGAGACCCAGTACTTC.

This sequence joins TRBV28 and TRBJ1-4, with D possibly being TRBD1 (5 bases). The CDR3 contains 18 residues. V was cut by 8 bases and J by 0 bases, with 22 bases left in between. CDR1 is MDHEN, CDR2 SYDVKM, per germline. CDR3 protein: CASEGWEGRSATNEKLFF. CDR3 DNA sequence: TGTGCCAGCGAGGGGTGGGAGGGGCGAAGCGCAACTAATGAAAAACTGTTTTTT.

J is TRBJ2-5 and V is TRBV5-1; D gene uncertain. CDR1 is SGHRS and CDR2 is YFSETQ in the germline V gene. V was shortened by 0 bases and J by 3 bases, with 6 bases between the two germline ends. There are 13 residues in the CDR3. CDR3 amino acids: CASSLGFKETQYF. CDR3 DNA: TGCGCCAGCAGCTTGGGGTTTAAAGAGACCCAGTACTTC. Full variable domain (missing parts from reference TRBV5-1 and TRBJ2-5): KAGVTQTPRYLIKTRGQQVTLSCSPISGHRSVSWYQQTPGQGLQFLFEYFSETQRNKGNFPGRFSGRQFSNSRSEMNVSTLELGDSALYLCASSLGFKETQYFGPGTRLLVL.

V gene TRBV23-1 combines with J gene TRBJ1-4; 9 bases are a match to TRBD1. TRBV23-1 is treated as an ORF (open reading frame) with a function not yet certain. This CDR3 spans 14 amino acids. V was pared by 0 bases and J by 8 bases, with 1 base of the junction left unmatched. The CDR3 spells CASSQSGTGEKLFF. CDR3 bases: TGCGCCAGCAGTCAATCCGGGACAGGGGAAAAACTGTTTTTT.

The chain joins TRBV5-4 to TRBJ1-4; D unclear. This CDR3 comprises 15 residues. Germline V gene sequence: CDR1 SGHNT, CDR2 YYREEE (reference sequence). Trimming cost V 0 bases and J 5 bases, with 11 bases left between them. The CDR3 spells CASSLVPVGNEKLFF. The CDR3 coding sequence is TGTGCCAGCAGCTTGGTTCCGGTGGGCAATGAAAAACTGTTTTTT. The full variable domain, in which reference TRBV5-4 and TRBJ1-4 provide the parts outside the CDR3, is ETGVTQSPTHLIKTRGQQVTLRCSSQSGHNTVSWYQQALGQGPQFIFQYYREEENGRGNFPPRFSGLQFPNYSSELNVNALELDDSALYLCASSLVPVGNEKLFFGSGTQLSVL.

The V call is TRBV19, the J call TRBJ2-3; D tentatively reads TRBD1 or TRBD2 (7 bases each). The V gene lost 0 bases and the J gene lost 1 base, with 26 bases spanning the gap. The CDR3 consists of 21 residues. CDR1 is LNHDA, CDR2 SQIVND, per germline (reference sequence). The CDR3 bases are TGTGCCAGTAGTATAGAGACGACAGGGCGACTAGCCCGTAGGGGCACAGATACGCAGTATTTT. Encoded protein: CASSIETTGRLARRGTDTQYF.

V and J are TRBV10-1 and TRBJ2-1; either TRBD1 or TRBD2 may fit D (7 bases each). Germline V gene lookup returns CDR1 WNHNN and CDR2 SYGVQD (reference sequence). CDR3 length: 16 amino acids. V was clipped by 1 base and J by 5 bases, with 15 bases between them. CDR3: CASSEFGEGANNEQFF. The CDR3 nucleotides read TGCGCCAGCAGTGAGTTCGGGGAGGGGGCCAACAATGAGCAGTTCTTC.

This chain links TRBV7-2 with TRBJ2-4; D gene uncertain. The germline CDR1 and CDR2 sequences are SGHTA and FQGNSA. V dropped 3 bases and J dropped 0 bases, with 6 bases sitting between them. This CDR3 is built from 14 residues. This CDR3 reads CASSLWLAKNIQYF. Here the CDR3 DNA reads TGTGCCAGCAGCTTGTGGCTAGCCAAAAACATTCAGTACTTC. Full variable domain (rest looked up from reference TRBV7-2 and TRBJ2-4): GAGVSQSPSNKVTEKGKDVELRCDPISGHTALYWYRQSLGQGLEFLIYFQGNSAPDKSGLPSDRFSAERTGGSVSTLTIQRTQQEDSAVYLCASSLWLAKNIQYFGAGTRLSVL.

This chain links TRBV27 with TRBJ2-1; no reliable D call. Germline V lookup: CDR1 MNHEY, CDR2 SMNVEV (reference sequence). The ends were cut back, 7 bases at V and 7 bases at J, with 8 bases in the middle. The CDR3 contains 11 residues. This CDR3 is CASIWSNEQFF. The CDR3 DNA reads TGTGCCAGCATATGGTCTAATGAGCAGTTCTTC.

The V gene is TRBV5-8, the J gene TRBJ2-7; D call uncertain. V shed 4 bases and J shed 4 bases, with 9 bases lying between them. The CDR3 covers 12 residues. Per germline, CDR1 SGHTS and CDR2 YDEGEE. The CDR3 loop is CASSLHRYEQYF. The DNA of the CDR3 is TGTGCCAGCAGCCTCCATAGGTACGAGCAGTACTTC.

The chain carries TRBV29-1 and TRBJ1-5; the match to TRBD1 covers 7 bases. V lost 7 bases, J lost 6 bases, and 9 bases stayed unmatched. CDR1 and CDR2 from the germline V gene are SQVTM and ANQGSEA. The CDR3 totals 13 residues. The CDR3, as DNA: TGCAGCGCCACTAGGGGGCTGGGTCAGCCCCAGCATTTT. It encodes CSATRGLGQPQHF.

The CDR3 region has the DNA TGTGCCAGCAGCTTAGTGACGGGTAAGGCCAATGAGCAGTTCTTC. Protein: CASSLVTGKANEQFF. The V call is TRBV11-2, the J call TRBJ2-1, with unresolved D. The CDR3 consists of 15 residues. From germline, CDR1 is SGHAT and CDR2 FQNNGV. The germline V and J ends were trimmed by 1 base and 6 bases, with 13 bases remaining between them. Full variable domain (outside the CDR3, taken from reference TRBV11-2 and TRBJ2-1): EAGVAQSPRYKIIEKRQSVAFWCNPISGHATLYWYQQILGQGPKLLIQFQNNGVVDDSQLPKDRFSAERLKGVDSTLKIQPAKLEDSAVYLCASSLVTGKANEQFFGPGTRLTVL.

The chain is built from TRBV3-1 (or the pseudogene TRBV3-2) and TRBJ1-2; D ambiguous. The CDR3 has 15 amino acids. Germline V gene data show CDR1 as LGHDT and CDR2 as YNNKEL (reference sequence). V was clipped by 4 bases and J by 6 bases, with 18 bases between them. The CDR3 loop reads CASSPTVPTRNGYTF. In DNA, the CDR3 is TGTGCCAGCAGCCCCACCGTCCCCACACGTAATGGCTACACCTTC.

The V and J genes are TRBV27 and TRBJ1-1; D perhaps matches TRBD1 (5 bases). There are 14 residues in the CDR3. Per the germline V gene, CDR1 is MNHEY and CDR2 is SMNVEV (reference sequence). Trimming removed 5 bases at V and 4 bases at J, with 14 bases between. The CDR3: CASSLQRQSTEAFF. In DNA form, the CDR3 reads TGTGCCAGCAGTCTACAGCGACAGAGCACTGAAGCTTTCTTT.

This clone has a single count. The chain joins TRBV5-1 to TRBJ1-1; D uncertain. V shed 2 bases and J shed 1 base, with 6 bases lying between them. Germline CDR1 reads SGHRS; CDR2 reads YFSETQ. The CDR3 covers 13 residues. The CDR3 here is CASSLISNTEAFF. The CDR3 bases are TGCGCCAGCAGCTTAATATCGAACACTGAAGCTTTCTTT.